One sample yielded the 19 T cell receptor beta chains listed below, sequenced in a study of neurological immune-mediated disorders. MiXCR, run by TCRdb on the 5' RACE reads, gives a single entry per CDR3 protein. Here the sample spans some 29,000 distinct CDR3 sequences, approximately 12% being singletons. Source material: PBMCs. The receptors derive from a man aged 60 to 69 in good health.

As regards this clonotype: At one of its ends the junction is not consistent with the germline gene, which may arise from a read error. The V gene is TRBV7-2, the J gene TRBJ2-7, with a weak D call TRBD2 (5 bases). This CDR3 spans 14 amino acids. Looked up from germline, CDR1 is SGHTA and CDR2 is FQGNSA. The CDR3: CASPPDGLSYEQYF. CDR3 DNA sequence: TGTGCCAGCCCCCCTGACGGACTCTCCTACGAACAGTACTTC. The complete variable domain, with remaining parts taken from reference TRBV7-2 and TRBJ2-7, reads GAGVSQSPSNKVTEKGKDVELRCDPISGHTALYWYRQSLGQGLEFLIYFQGNSAPDKSGLPSDRFSAERTGGSVSTLTIQRTQQEDSAVYLCASPPDGLSYEQYFGPGTRLTVT.

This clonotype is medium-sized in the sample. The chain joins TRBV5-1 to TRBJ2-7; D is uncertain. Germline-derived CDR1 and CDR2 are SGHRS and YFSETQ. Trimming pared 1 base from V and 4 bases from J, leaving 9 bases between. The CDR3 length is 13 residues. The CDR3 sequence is CASSLSQPYEQYF. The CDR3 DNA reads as TGCGCCAGCAGCTTGAGCCAACCTTACGAGCAGTACTTC.

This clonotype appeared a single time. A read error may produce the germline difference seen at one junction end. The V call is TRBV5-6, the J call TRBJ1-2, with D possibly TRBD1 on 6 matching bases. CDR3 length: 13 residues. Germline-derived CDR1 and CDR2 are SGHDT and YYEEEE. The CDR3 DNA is TGTGCCTGCAGTGAGCAGGGGAACTATGGCTACACCTTC. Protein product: CACSEQGNYGYTF. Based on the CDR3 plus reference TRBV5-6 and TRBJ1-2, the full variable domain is DAGVTQSPTHLIKTRGQQVTLRCSPKSGHDTVSWYQQALGQGPQFIFQYYEEEERQRGNFPDRFSGHQFPNYSSELNVNALLLGDSALYLCACSEQGNYGYTFGSGTRLTVV.

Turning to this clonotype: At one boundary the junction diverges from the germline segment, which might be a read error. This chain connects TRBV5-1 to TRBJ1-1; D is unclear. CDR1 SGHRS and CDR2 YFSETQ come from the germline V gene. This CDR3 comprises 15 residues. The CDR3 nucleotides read TGCGCCAACAGCTTGGAGTGGTACATGAACACTGAAGCTTTCTTT. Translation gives CANSLEWYMNTEAFF.

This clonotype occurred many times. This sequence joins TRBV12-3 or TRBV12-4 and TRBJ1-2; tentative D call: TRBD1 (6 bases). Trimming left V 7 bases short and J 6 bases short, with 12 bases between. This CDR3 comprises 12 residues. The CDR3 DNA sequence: TGTGCCAGCACGCGGGACATCCATGGCTACACCTTC. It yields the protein CASTRDIHGYTF.

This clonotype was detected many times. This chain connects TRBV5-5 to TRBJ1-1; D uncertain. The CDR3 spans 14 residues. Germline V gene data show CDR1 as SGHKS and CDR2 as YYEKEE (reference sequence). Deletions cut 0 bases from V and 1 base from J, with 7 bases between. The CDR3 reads CASSLVAGNTEAFF. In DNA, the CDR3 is TGTGCCAGCAGCTTGGTAGCCGGGAACACTGAAGCTTTCTTT. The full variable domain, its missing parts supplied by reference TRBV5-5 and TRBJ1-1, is DAGVTQSPTHLIKTRGQQVTLRCSPISGHKSVSWYQQVLGQGPQFIFQYYEKEERGRGNFPDRFSARQFPNYSSELNVNALLLGDSALYLCASSLVAGNTEAFFGQGTRLTVV.

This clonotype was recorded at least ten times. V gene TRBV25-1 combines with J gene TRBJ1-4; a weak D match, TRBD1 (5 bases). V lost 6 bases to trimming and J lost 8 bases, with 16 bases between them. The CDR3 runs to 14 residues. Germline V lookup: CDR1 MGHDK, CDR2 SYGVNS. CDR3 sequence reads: CASRGRAGSEKLFF. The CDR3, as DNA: TGTGCCAGCAGAGGCCGGGCAGGGAGCGAAAAACTGTTTTTT.

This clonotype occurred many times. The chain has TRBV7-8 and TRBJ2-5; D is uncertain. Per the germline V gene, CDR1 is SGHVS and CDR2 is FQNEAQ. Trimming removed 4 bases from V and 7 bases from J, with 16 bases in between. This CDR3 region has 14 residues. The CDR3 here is CASSSRTNLGTQYF. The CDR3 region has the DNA TGTGCCAGCAGCTCTAGGACCAACCTCGGGACCCAGTACTTC. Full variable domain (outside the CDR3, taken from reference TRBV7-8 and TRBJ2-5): GAGVSQSPRYKVAKRGQDVALRCDPISGHVSLFWYQQALGQGPEFLTYFQNEAQLDKSGLPSDRFFAERPEGSVSTLKIQRTQQEDSAVYLCASSSRTNLGTQYFGPGTRLLVL.

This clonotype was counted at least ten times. The CDR3 DNA follows: TGTGCCATCAGGGCCGCGGGAGGGAGGGATTCACCCCTCCACTTT. Amino acids: CAIRAAGGRDSPLHF. V gene TRBV10-3 combines with J gene TRBJ1-6; D gene ambiguous. Per the germline V gene, CDR1 is ENHRY and CDR2 is SYGVKD. V was trimmed by 6 bases and J by 8 bases, leaving 17 bases between them. CDR3 size: 15 residues.

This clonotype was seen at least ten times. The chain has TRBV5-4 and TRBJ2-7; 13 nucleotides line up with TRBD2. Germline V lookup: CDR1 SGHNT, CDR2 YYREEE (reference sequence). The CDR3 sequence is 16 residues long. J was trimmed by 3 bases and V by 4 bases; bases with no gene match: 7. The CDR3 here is CASSRTGLAGNYEQYF. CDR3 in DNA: TGTGCCAGCAGCAGAACGGGACTAGCGGGAAACTACGAGCAGTACTTC.

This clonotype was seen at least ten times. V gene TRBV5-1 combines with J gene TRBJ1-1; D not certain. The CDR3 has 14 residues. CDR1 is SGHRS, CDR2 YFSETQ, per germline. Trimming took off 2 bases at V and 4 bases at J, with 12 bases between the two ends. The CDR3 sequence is CASSFSTGSTEAFF. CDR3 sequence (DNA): TGCGCCAGCAGCTTTTCCACTGGGAGCACTGAAGCTTTCTTT.

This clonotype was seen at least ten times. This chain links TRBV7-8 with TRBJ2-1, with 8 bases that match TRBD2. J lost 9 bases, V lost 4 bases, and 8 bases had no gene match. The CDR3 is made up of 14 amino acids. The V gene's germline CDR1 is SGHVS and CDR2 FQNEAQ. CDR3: CASSSKGLGTEQFF. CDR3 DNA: TGTGCCAGCAGCTCGAAGGGACTAGGGACTGAGCAGTTCTTC.

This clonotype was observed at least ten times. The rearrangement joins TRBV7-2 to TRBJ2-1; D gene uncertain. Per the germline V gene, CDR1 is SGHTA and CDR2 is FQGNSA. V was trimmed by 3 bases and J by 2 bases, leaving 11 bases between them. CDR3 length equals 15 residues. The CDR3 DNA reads TGTGCCAGCAGCTTGGACGACTTGACCTACAATGAGCAGTTCTTC. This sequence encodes CASSLDDLTYNEQFF.

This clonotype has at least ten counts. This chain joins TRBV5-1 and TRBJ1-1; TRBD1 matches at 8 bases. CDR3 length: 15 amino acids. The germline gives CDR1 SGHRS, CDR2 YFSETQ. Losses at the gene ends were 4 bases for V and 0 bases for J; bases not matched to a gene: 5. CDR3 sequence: CASSGSGGMNTEAFF. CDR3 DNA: TGCGCCAGCAGCGGATCAGGGGGCATGAACACTGAAGCTTTCTTT. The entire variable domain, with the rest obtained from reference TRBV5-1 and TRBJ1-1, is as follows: KAGVTQTPRYLIKTRGQQVTLSCSPISGHRSVSWYQQTPGQGLQFLFEYFSETQRNKGNFPGRFSGRQFSNSRSEMNVSTLELGDSALYLCASSGSGGMNTEAFFGQGTRLTVV.

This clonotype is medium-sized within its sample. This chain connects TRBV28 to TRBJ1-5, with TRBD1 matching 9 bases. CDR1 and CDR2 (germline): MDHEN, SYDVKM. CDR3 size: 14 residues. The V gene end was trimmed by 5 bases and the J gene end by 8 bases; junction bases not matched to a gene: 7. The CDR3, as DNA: TGTGCCAGCAGTCCAACAGGGGGCTTTGAGCCCCAGCATTTT. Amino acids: CASSPTGGFEPQHF.

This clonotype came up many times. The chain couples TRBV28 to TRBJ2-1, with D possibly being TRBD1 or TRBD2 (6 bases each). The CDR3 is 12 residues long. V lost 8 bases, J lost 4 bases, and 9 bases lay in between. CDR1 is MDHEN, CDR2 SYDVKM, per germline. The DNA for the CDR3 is TGTGCCAGCGGGGGGCCTTACAATGAGCAGTTCTTC. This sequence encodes CASGGPYNEQFF.

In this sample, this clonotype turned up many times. CDR3 amino acids: CSANDDRTYEQYF. CDR3 coding DNA: TGCAGTGCAAACGACGACCGGACCTACGAGCAGTACTTC. V usage is TRBV20-1 and J usage is TRBJ2-7; no firm D call. Germline V gene lookup returns CDR1 DFQATT and CDR2 SNEGSKA (reference sequence). This CDR3 comprises 13 residues. V gave up 6 bases and J gave up 2 bases, with 14 bases separating them.

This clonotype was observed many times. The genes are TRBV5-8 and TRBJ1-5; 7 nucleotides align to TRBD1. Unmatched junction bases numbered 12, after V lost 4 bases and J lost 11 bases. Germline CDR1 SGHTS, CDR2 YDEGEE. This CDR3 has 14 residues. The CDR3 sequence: CASSTWDSYGAQHF. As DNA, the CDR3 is TGTGCCAGCAGCACCTGGGACAGCTACGGGGCCCAGCATTTT. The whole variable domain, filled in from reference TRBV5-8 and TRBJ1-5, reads EAGVTQSPTHLIKTRGQQATLRCSPISGHTSVYWYQQALGLGLQFLLWYDEGEERNRGNFPPRFSGRQFPNYSSELNVNALELEDSALYLCASSTWDSYGAQHFGDGTRLSIL.

In nucleotides, the CDR3 is TGTGCCAGCAGTTTATCGGGACTAGCGGGGGCTTACAATGAGCAGTTCTTC. It is translated as CASSLSGLAGAYNEQFF. V is TRBV6-6 and J is TRBJ2-1, with 14 nucleotides matching TRBD2. Per the germline V gene, CDR1 is MNHNY and CDR2 is SVGAGI (reference sequence). This CDR3 has 17 residues. With V trimmed by 4 bases and J by 4 bases, 6 bases remained unmatched.